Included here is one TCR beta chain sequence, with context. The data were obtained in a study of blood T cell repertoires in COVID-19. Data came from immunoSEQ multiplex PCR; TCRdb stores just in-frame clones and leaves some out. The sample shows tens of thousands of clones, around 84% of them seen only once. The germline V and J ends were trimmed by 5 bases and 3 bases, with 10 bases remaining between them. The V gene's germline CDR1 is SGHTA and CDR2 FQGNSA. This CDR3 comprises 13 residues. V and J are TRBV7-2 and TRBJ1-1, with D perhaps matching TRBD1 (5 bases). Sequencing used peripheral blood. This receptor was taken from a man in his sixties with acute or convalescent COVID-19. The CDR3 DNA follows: TGTGCCAGCAGCCCCCGGGGGTACACTGAAGCTTTCTTT. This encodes CASSPRGYTEAFF.